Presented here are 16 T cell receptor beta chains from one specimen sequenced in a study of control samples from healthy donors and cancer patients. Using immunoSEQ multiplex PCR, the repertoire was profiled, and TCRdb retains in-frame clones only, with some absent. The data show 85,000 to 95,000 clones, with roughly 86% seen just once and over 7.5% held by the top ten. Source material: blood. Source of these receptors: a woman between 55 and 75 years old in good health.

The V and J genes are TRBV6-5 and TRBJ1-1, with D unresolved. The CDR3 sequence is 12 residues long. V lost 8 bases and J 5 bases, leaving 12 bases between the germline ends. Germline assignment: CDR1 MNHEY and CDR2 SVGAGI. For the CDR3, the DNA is TGTGCCAGCCTATACGGGGTTACTGAAGCTTTCTTT. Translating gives CASLYGVTEAFF.

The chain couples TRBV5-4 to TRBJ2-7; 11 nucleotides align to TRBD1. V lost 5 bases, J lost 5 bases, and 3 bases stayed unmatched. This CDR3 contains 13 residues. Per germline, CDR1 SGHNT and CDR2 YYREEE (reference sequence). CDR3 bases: TGTGCCAGCAGTCTGGACAGGGGGCACGAGCAGTACTTC. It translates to CASSLDRGHEQYF.

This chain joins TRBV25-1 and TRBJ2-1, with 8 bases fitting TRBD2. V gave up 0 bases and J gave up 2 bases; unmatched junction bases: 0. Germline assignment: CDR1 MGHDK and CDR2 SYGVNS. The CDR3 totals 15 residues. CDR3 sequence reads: CASSEYSGTYNEQFF. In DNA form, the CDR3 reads TGTGCCAGCAGTGAATATAGCGGGACCTACAATGAGCAGTTCTTC.

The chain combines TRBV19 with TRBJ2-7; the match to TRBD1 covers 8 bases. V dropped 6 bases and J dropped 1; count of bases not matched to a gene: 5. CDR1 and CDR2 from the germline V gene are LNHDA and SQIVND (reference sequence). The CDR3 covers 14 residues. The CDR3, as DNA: TGTGCCAGTAGCCGGGACAGGACTTCCTACGAGCAGTACTTC. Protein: CASSRDRTSYEQYF.

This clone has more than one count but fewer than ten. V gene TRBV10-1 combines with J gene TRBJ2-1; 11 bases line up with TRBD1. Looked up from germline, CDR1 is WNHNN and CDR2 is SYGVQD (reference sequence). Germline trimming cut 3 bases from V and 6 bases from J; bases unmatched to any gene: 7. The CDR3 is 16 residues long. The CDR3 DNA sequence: TGCGCCAGCAGTGATGGGACAGGGGGGGGTTCCAATGAGCAGTTCTTC. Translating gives CASSDGTGGGSNEQFF.

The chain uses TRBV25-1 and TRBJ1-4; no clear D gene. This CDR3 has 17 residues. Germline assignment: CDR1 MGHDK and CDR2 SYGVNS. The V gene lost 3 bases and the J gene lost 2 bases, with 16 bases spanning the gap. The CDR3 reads CASSDPEPQATNEKLFF. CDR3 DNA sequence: TGTGCCAGCAGTGACCCAGAACCCCAGGCGACTAATGAAAAACTGTTTTTT.

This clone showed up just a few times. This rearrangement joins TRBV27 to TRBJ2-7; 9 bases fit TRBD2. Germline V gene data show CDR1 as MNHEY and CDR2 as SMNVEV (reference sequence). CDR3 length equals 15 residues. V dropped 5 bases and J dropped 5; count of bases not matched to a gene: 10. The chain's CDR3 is CASSLDAGGRNEQYF. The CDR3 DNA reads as TGTGCCAGCAGTCTCGATGCGGGGGGGCGTAACGAGCAGTACTTC.

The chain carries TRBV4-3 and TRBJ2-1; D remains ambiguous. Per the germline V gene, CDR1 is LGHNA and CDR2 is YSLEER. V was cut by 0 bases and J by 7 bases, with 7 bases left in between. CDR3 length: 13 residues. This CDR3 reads CASSQEGWNEQFF. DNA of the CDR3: TGCGCCAGCAGCCAAGAAGGGTGGAATGAGCAGTTCTTC.

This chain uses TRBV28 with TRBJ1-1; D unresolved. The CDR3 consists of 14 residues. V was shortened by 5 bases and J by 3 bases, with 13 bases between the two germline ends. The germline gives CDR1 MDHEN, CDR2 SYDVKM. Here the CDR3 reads CASSPTHMYTEAFF. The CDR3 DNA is TGTGCCAGCAGTCCGACCCACATGTACACTGAAGCTTTCTTT. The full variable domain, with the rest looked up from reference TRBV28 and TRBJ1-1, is DVKVTQSSRYLVKRTGEKVFLECVQDMDHENMFWYRQDPGLGLRLIYFSYDVKMKEKGDIPEGYSVSREKKERFSLILESASTNQTSMYLCASSPTHMYTEAFFGQGTRLTVV.

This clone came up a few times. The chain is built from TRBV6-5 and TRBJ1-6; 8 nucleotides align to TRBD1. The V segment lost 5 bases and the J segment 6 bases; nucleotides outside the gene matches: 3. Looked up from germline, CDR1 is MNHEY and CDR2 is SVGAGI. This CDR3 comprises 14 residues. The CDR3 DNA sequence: TGTGCCAGCAGTATCGGACAGGGTAATTCACCCCTCCACTTT. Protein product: CASSIGQGNSPLHF.

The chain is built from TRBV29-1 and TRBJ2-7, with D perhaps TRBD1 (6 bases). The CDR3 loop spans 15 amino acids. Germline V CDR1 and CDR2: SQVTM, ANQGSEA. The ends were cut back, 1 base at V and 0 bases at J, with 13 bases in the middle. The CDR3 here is CSVEGYRDTSYEQYF. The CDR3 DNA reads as TGCAGCGTTGAAGGATACCGGGACACCTCCTACGAGCAGTACTTC.

CDR3 sequence reads: CASSQATETQYF. CDR3 in DNA: TGTGCCAGCAGCCAAGCCACAGAGACCCAGTACTTC. This chain uses TRBV3-1 (or the pseudogene TRBV3-2) with TRBJ2-5; D unclear. Germline V gene data show CDR1 as LGHDT and CDR2 as YNNKEL (reference sequence). The V end was cut by 1 base, the J end by 4 bases, with 4 bases between. The CDR3 contains 12 residues.

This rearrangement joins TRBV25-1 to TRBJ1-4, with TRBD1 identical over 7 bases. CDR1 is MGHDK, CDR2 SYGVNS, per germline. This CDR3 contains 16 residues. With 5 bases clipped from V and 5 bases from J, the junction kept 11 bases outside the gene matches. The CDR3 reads CASSKTGDRTNEKLFF. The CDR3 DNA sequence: TGTGCCAGCAGTAAAACCGGGGACAGAACAAATGAAAAACTGTTTTTT.

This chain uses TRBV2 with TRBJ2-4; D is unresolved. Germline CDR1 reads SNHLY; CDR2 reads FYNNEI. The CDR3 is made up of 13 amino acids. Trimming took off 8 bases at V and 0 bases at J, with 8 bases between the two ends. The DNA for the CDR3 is TGTGCCAGCGCCCAGATAGCCAAAAACATTCAGTACTTC. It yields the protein CASAQIAKNIQYF.

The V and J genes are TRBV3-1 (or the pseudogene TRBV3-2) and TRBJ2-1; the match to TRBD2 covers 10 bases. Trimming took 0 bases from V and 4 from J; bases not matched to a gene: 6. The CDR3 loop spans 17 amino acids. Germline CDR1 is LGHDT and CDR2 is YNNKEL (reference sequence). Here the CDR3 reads CASSQDSGRTRYNEQFF. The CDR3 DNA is TGTGCCAGCAGCCAAGATAGCGGGAGGACCAGGTACAATGAGCAGTTCTTC.

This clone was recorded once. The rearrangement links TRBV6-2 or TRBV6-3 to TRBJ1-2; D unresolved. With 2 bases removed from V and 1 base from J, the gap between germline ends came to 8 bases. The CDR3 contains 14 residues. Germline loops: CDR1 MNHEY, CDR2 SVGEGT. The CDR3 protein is CASSYGTYNYGYTF. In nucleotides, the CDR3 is TGTGCCAGCAGTTACGGAACCTATAACTATGGCTACACCTTC.